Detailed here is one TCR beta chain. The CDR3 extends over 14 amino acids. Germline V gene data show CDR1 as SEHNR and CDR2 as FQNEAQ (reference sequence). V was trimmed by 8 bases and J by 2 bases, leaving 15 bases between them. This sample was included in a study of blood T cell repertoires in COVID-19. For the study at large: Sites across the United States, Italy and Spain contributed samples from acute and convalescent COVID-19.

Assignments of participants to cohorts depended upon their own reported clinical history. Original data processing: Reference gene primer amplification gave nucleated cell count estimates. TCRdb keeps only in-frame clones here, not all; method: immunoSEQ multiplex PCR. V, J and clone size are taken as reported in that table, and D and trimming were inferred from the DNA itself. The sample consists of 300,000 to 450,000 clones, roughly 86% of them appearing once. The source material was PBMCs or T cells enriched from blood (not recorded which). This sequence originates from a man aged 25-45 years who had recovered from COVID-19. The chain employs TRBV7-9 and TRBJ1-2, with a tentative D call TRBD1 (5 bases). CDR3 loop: CASGGKGSNYGYTF. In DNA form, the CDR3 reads TGTGCCAGCGGGGGGAAGGGCAGCAACTATGGCTACACCTTC.